This T cell receptor (beta chain) was captured by sequencing in a study of technical replicates of blood from a few donors. The data were produced by immunoSEQ multiplex PCR, yet TCRdb's version contains in-frame clones alone and is incomplete. The sample yields tens of thousands of clones, approximately 94% seen once. The V gene lost 6 bases and the J gene lost 1 base, with 12 bases spanning the gap. The CDR3 is 14 residues long. Germline V gene data show CDR1 as LNHDA and CDR2 as SQIVND (reference sequence). The sequence came from a human donor in good health. The chain links TRBV19 to TRBJ1-1; D is perhaps TRBD1 (6 bases). The sample consisted of T cells isolated from PBMCs. The CDR3 nucleotides read TGTGCCAGTAGCAAGGGACACCCGAACACTGAAGCTTTCTTT. Translating it yields CASSKGHPNTEAFF.